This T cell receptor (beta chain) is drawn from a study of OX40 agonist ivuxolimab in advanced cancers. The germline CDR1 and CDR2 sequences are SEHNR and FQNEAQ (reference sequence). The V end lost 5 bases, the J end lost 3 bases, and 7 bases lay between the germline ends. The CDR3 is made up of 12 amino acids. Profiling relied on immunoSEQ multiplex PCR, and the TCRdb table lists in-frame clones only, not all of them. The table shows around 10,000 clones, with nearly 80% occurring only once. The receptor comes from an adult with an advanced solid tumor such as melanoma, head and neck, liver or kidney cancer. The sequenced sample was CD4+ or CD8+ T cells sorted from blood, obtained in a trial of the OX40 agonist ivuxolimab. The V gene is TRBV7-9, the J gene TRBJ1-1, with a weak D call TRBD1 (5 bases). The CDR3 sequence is CASSRDYTEAFF. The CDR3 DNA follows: TGTGCCAGCAGCCGGGACTACACTGAAGCTTTCTTT.